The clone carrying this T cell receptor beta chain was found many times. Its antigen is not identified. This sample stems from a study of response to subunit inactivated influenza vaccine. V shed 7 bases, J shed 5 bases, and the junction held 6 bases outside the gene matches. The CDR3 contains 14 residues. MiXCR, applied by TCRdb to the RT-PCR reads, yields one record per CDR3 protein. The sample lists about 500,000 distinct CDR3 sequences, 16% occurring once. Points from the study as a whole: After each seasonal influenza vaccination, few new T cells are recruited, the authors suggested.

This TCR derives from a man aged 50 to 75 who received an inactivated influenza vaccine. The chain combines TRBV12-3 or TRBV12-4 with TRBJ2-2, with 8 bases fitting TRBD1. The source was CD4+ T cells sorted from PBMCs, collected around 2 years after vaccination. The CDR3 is CASNPRTGTGELFF. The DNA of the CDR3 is TGTGCCAGCAACCCTAGGACAGGGACCGGGGAGCTGTTTTTT.